Below, one T cell receptor (beta chain) is given with its context. The data were obtained in a study of blood T cell repertoires in COVID-19. In the study overall: Researchers got acute and convalescent COVID-19 samples from the United States, Italy and Spain. Sample material is recorded as cDNA or gDNA derived from T cells, B-cell-depleted T cells, or PBMCs.

In the authors' workflow: Reference gene primer amplification gave nucleated cell count estimates. The protocol was immunoSEQ multiplex PCR, while the TCRdb copy is restricted to in-frame clones and leaves out a portion. That table gives V, J and clone size, and the DNA gave D and trimming. The data show some 100,000 clones, around nine tenths seen once. This CDR3 contains 18 residues. The junction had 15 bases not matched to a gene; V was cut back by 9 bases and J by 6 bases. The V gene's germline CDR1 is SGHTA and CDR2 FQGNSA. The rearrangement links TRBV7-2 to TRBJ2-3; TRBD2 matches 16 bases. The sample consisted of peripheral blood. The sequence was collected from a man between 65 and 79 years old with acute or convalescent COVID-19. In nucleotides, the CDR3 is TGTGCCAGTACGACCGGGACTAGCGGGAGGGGGGCGTGGGATACGCAGTATTTT. Its protein product is CASTTGTSGRGAWDTQYF.